Below, 13 T cell receptor beta chains from the same sample are listed, as sequenced in a study of T cell responses to AZD1222 COVID-19 vaccine. Clones were sequenced by immunoSEQ multiplex PCR, and TCRdb holds only the in-frame ones, with some missing. The sample has 140,000 to 150,000 clones, more than 80% seen once; the top ten hold about 7.5%. The sequencing used peripheral blood, collected 28 days after the second dose of the MenACWY control vaccine. The receptors derive from an adult who received the MenACWY meningococcal vaccine as a control.

This rearrangement joins TRBV9 to TRBJ1-6; D is perhaps TRBD1 (6 bases). The CDR3 extends over 15 amino acids. V gave up 0 bases and J gave up 5 bases, with 9 bases separating them. Germline V gives CDR1 SGDLS, CDR2 YYNGEE. CDR3 nucleotides: TGTGCCAGCAGCGTAGGGACAGCAAATAATTCACCCCTCCACTTT. It translates to CASSVGTANNSPLHF.

This clone came up once. The rearrangement links TRBV5-1 to TRBJ1-6; a weak D match, TRBD1 (5 bases). Germline V gene lookup returns CDR1 SGHRS and CDR2 YFSETQ. CDR3 length: 16 residues. The V end lost 4 bases, the J end lost 6 bases, and 17 bases lay between the germline ends. The DNA of the CDR3 is TGCGCCAGCAGCACCCGAGGGGCAGGGACTAATTCACCCCTCCACTTT. Translated: CASSTRGAGTNSPLHF.

The chain couples TRBV6-1 to TRBJ1-5, with TRBD1 matching over 8 bases. Germline V gene data show CDR1 as MNHNS and CDR2 as SASEGT. J lost 2 bases, V lost 2 bases, and 8 bases had no gene match. CDR3 length: 17 amino acids. This CDR3 is CASSESGQGIGNQPQHF. The DNA for the CDR3 is TGTGCCAGCAGTGAATCTGGACAGGGCATCGGCAATCAGCCCCAGCATTTT.

This clone was detected only a few times. The genes are TRBV14 and TRBJ1-5; D is unclear. The CDR3 spans 13 residues. The germline gives CDR1 SGHDN, CDR2 FVKESK. V was cut by 0 bases and J by 7 bases, with 7 bases left in between. The CDR3 nucleotides read TGTGCCAGCAGCCAAGACAGTATCCAGCCCCAGCATTTT. Translated: CASSQDSIQPQHF.

The chain combines TRBV3-1 (or the pseudogene TRBV3-2) with TRBJ2-5; D unresolved. V dropped 1 base and J dropped 1 base, with 13 bases sitting between them. This CDR3 is 16 amino acids long. Germline V lookup: CDR1 LGHDT, CDR2 YNNKEL (reference sequence). CDR3: CASSQVSGGPQETQYF. The CDR3 DNA sequence: TGTGCCAGCAGCCAAGTCTCTGGCGGCCCCCAAGAGACCCAGTACTTC.

The gene calls are TRBV9 and TRBJ2-2; perhaps D is TRBD1 or TRBD2 (6 bases each). The CDR3 consists of 16 residues. Trimming cost V 2 bases and J 2 bases, with 13 bases left between them. The germline V gene encodes CDR1 SGDLS and CDR2 YYNGEE. CDR3 nucleotides: TGTGCCAGCAGCGTCGGGACGGGGGCCAACACCGGGGAGCTGTTTTTT. Translating gives CASSVGTGANTGELFF.

The chain links TRBV19 to TRBJ1-4, with 8 bases identical to TRBD1. CDR1 is LNHDA and CDR2 is SQIVND in the germline V gene (reference sequence). The CDR3 contains 15 residues. Unmatched junction bases numbered 13, after V lost 5 bases and J lost 11 bases. CDR3 amino acids: CASSLPQGAGVKLFF. Here the CDR3 DNA reads TGTGCCAGTAGTCTCCCTCAGGGGGCAGGAGTGAAACTGTTTTTT.

V and J are TRBV5-1 and TRBJ2-7; D ambiguous. The CDR3 consists of 13 residues. The V and J ends lost 0 bases and 5 bases respectively, with 9 bases between them. CDR1 is SGHRS, CDR2 YFSETQ, per germline. The CDR3 nucleotides are TGCGCCAGCAGCTTGGAGGTAGCAAACGAGCAGTACTTC. This translates into CASSLEVANEQYF.

The table lists this clone with a few counts. The chain is built from TRBV4-3 and TRBJ2-3; 9 bases are a match to TRBD2. V lost 4 bases to trimming and J lost 4 bases; unmatched junction nucleotides: 6. The CDR3 loop spans 15 amino acids. Germline V gene data show CDR1 as LGHNA and CDR2 as YSLEER. The CDR3 nucleotides read TGCGCCAGCAGCCCAGAGCGCGGGGGGGCAGATACGCAGTATTTT. This gives the protein CASSPERGGADTQYF.

The chain recombines TRBV5-6 with TRBJ2-7; tentatively, D is TRBD2 (5 bases). Germline values: CDR1 SGHDT, CDR2 YYEEEE. The length of the CDR3 is 17 residues. The V gene lost 2 bases and the J gene lost 0 bases, with 18 bases spanning the gap. CDR3 DNA sequence: TGTGCCAGCAGCTTACCCCTGGACTTGATTAACTCCTACGAGCAGTACTTC. This gives the protein CASSLPLDLINSYEQYF.

The chain uses TRBV25-1 and TRBJ2-3, with 8 bases matching TRBD2. This CDR3 region has 16 residues. Germline V gene data show CDR1 as MGHDK and CDR2 as SYGVNS. V shed 5 bases, J shed 1 base, and the junction held 8 bases outside the gene matches. The CDR3 here is CASSPHSGAGTDTQYF. CDR3 nucleotides: TGTGCCAGCAGTCCCCATAGCGGGGCGGGCACAGATACGCAGTATTTT.

This clone was recorded only once. DNA for the CDR3: TGCGCCAGCATCCTAGCGGGGGACCTCACAGATACGCAGTATTTT. Its translation is CASILAGDLTDTQYF. The chain couples TRBV5-1 to TRBJ2-3; 10 nucleotides match TRBD2. The junction had 6 bases not matched to a gene; V was cut back by 6 bases and J by 2 bases. This CDR3 has 15 amino acids. Germline loops: CDR1 SGHRS, CDR2 YFSETQ.

The rearrangement links TRBV6-1 to TRBJ1-5; no clear D gene. V was clipped by 2 bases and J by 3 bases, with 14 bases between them. Germline values: CDR1 MNHNS, CDR2 SASEGT. This CDR3 spans 16 amino acids. The CDR3 nucleotides read TGTGCCAGCAGTGAATCGGGTGCAGTGCCCAATCAGCCCCAGCATTTT. Protein sequence: CASSESGAVPNQPQHF.